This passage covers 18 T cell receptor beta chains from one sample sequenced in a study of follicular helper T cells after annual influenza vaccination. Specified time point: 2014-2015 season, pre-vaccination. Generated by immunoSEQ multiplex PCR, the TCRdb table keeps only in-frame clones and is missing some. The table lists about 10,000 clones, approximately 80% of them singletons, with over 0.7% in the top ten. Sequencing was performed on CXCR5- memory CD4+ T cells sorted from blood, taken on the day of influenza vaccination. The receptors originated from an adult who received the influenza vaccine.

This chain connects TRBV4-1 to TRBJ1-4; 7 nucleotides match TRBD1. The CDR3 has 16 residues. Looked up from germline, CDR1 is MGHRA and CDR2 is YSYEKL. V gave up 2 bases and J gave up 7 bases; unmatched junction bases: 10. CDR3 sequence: CASSQKMVQGGEKLFF. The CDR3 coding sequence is TGCGCCAGCAGCCAAAAGATGGTCCAGGGGGGTGAAAAACTGTTTTTT.

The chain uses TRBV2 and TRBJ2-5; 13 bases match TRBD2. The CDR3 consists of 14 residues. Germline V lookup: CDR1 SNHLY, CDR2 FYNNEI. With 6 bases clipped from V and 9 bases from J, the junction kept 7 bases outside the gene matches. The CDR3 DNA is TGTGCCAGCAGGAGACTAGCGGGAGGCTTGGCCCAGTACTTC. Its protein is CASRRLAGGLAQYF.

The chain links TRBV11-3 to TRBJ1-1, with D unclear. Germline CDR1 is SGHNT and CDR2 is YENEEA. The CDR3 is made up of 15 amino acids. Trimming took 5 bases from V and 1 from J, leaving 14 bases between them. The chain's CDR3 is CASSPSGQKNTEAFF. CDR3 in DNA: TGTGCCAGCAGCCCAAGTGGGCAGAAGAACACTGAAGCTTTCTTT. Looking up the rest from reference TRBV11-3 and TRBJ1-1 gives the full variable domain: EAGVVQSPRYKIIEKKQPVAFWCNPISGHNTLYWYLQNLGQGPELLIRYENEEAVDDSQLPKDRFSAERLKGVDSTLKIQPAELGDSAVYLCASSPSGQKNTEAFFGQGTRLTVV.

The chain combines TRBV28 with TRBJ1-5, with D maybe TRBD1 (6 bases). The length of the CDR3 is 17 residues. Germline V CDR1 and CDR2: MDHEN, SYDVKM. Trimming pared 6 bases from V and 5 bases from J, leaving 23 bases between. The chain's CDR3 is CASRGGGAGIAYQPQHF. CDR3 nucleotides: TGTGCCAGCAGGGGTGGGGGGGCAGGCATAGCATATCAGCCCCAGCATTTT. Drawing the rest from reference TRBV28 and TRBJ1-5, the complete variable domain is DVKVTQSSRYLVKRTGEKVFLECVQDMDHENMFWYRQDPGLGLRLIYFSYDVKMKEKGDIPEGYSVSREKKERFSLILESASTNQTSMYLCASRGGGAGIAYQPQHFGDGTRLSIL.

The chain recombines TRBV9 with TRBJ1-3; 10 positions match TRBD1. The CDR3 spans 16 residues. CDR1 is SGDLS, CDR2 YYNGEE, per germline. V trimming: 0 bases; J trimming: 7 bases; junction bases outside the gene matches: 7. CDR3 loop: CASSVADGQGGNTIYF. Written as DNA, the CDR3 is TGTGCCAGCAGCGTAGCTGACGGACAGGGGGGCAACACCATATATTTT.

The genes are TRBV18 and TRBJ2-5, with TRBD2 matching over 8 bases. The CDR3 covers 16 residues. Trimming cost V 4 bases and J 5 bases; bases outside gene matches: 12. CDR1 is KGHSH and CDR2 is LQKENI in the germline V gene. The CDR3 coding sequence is TGTGCCAGCTCACTCCAAGAAAGCGGGGGACGGGAGACCCAGTACTTC. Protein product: CASSLQESGGRETQYF.

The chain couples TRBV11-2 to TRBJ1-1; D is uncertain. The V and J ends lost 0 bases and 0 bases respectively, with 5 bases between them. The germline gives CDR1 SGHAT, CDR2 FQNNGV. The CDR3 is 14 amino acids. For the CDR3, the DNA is TGTGCCAGCAGCTTAGAGCGGGTGAACACTGAAGCTTTCTTT. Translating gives CASSLERVNTEAFF.

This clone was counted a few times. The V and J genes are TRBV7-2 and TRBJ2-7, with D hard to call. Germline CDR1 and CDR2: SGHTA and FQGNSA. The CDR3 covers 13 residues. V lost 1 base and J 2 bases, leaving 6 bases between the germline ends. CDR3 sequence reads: CASSLGVTYEQYF. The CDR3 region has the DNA TGTGCCAGCAGCTTAGGAGTCACCTACGAGCAGTACTTC.

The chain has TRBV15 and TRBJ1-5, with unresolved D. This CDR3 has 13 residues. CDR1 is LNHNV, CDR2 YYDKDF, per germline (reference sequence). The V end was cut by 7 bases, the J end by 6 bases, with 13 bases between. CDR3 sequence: CATTEGGFQPQHF. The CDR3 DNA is TGTGCCACCACGGAGGGAGGGTTTCAGCCCCAGCATTTT.

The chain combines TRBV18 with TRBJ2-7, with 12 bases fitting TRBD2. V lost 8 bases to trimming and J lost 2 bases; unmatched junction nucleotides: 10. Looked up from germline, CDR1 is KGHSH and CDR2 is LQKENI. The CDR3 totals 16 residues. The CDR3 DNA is TGTGCCAGCCCACTTGGACTAGCGGGGAACCCCTACGAGCAGTACTTC. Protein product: CASPLGLAGNPYEQYF.

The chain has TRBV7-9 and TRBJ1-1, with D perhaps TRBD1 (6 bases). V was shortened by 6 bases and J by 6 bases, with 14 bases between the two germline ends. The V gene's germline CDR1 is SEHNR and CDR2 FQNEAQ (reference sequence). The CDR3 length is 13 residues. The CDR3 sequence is CASSLIAGAEAFF. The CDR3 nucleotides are TGTGCCAGCAGTCTCATCGCAGGGGCTGAAGCTTTCTTT.

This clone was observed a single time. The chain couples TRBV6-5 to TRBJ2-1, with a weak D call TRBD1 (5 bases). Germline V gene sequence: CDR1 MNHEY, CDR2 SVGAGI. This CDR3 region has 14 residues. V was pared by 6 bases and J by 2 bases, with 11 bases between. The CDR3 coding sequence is TGTGCCAGCAGCGATCCAGGGCCCTACAATGAGCAGTTCTTC. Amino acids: CASSDPGPYNEQFF.

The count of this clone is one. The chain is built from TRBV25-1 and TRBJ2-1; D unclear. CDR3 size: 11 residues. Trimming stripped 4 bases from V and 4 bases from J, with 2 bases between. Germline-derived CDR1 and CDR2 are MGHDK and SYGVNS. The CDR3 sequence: CASSGYNEQFF. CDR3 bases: TGTGCCAGCAGTGGATACAATGAGCAGTTCTTC.

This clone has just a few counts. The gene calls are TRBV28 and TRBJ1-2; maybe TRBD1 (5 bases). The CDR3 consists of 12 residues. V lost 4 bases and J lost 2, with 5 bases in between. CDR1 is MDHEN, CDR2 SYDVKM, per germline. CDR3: CASSSGNYGYTF. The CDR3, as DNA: TGTGCCAGCAGTTCAGGGAACTATGGCTACACCTTC.

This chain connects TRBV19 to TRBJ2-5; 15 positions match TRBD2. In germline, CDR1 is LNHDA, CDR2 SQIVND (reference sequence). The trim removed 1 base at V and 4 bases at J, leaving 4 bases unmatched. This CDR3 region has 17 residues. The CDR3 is CASSIGGTSGRPETQYF. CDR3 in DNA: TGTGCCAGTAGTATAGGGGGGACTAGCGGGAGGCCAGAGACCCAGTACTTC.

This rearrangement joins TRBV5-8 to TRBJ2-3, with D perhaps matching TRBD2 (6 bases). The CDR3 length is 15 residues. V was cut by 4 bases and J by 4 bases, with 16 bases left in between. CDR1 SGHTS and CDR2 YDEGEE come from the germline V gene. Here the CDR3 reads CASSPGTLASDTQYF. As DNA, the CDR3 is TGTGCCAGCAGCCCCGGGACTTTAGCGTCAGATACGCAGTATTTT.

The CDR3 nucleotides are TGCGCCAGCAGCTGGGGGGGTACTAGTCCCCAAGAGACCCAGTACTTC. It is translated as CASSWGGTSPQETQYF. The chain uses TRBV5-1 and TRBJ2-5, with 7 nucleotides matching TRBD2. J gave up 1 base and V 3 bases, and 9 bases lay outside the gene matches. Per the germline V gene, CDR1 is SGHRS and CDR2 is YFSETQ. This CDR3 has 16 residues.

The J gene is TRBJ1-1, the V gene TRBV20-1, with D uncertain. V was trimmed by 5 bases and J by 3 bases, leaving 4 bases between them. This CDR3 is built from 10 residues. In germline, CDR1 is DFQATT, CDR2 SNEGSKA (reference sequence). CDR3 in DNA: TGCAGTGCTTTGCACACTGAAGCTTTCTTT. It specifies CSALHTEAFF.